The clone carrying this TCR beta chain was found a few times. TCRdb reprocessed the reads with MiXCR, giving one entry per CDR3 protein. The profile shows some 300,000 distinct CDR3 sequences, around a sixth of them singletons. This record comes from a study of T cell repertoires in cytomegalovirus infection. CDR1 MNHEY and CDR2 SMNVEV come from the germline V gene (reference sequence). Trimming removed 7 bases from V and 6 bases from J, with 16 bases in between. The CDR3 totals 13 residues. Input material: PBMCs. This sequence originates from a human donor in good health (CMV status not recorded). Some clones in this sample may be carry-over from other donors' samples. The rearrangement uses TRBV27 and TRBJ2-7; no clear D. The CDR3: CASTPGQETEQYF. For the CDR3, the DNA is TGTGCCAGCACCCCCGGGCAGGAGACCGAGCAGTACTTC.